This T cell receptor (beta chain) was found in a study of T cells after yellow fever vaccination. In the study overall: Those fractions that held only low numbers of cells were prepared using the SMART-Seq v4 Ultra Low Input RNA kit.

The J segment lost 5 bases and the V segment lost 2 bases, leaving 3 bases of the junction unmatched. The CDR3 is 16 amino acids. Germline loops: CDR1 SGDLS, CDR2 YYNGEE. This clonotype was seen many times. Its target is unknown. Study-wide points: By day 5 rather than day 15, the secondary response had peaked, though it was weaker. Among all clonotypes, a small share was observed in both CD4 and CD8 compartments.

The study made its TCR cDNA through 5'RACE template switching. That step introduced a universal primer site along with UMIs. TCRdb passed the 5' RACE reads through MiXCR, listing each CDR3 protein once. This repertoire shows about 300,000 distinct CDR3 sequences, less than 9.5% found once; its top ten account for 3% to 4%. This clonotype originated in a man between 18 and 29 years old who received the YFV17D yellow fever vaccine. The sequences come from CD4+ T cells sorted from PBMCs, collected 5 days after the yellow fever booster vaccination. This chain connects TRBV9 to TRBJ2-2; 13 nucleotides match TRBD2. The CDR3 DNA is TGTGCCAGCAGCGTGACACTAGCGGGGGGGACCGGGGAGCTGTTTTTT. It is translated as CASSVTLAGGTGELFF.